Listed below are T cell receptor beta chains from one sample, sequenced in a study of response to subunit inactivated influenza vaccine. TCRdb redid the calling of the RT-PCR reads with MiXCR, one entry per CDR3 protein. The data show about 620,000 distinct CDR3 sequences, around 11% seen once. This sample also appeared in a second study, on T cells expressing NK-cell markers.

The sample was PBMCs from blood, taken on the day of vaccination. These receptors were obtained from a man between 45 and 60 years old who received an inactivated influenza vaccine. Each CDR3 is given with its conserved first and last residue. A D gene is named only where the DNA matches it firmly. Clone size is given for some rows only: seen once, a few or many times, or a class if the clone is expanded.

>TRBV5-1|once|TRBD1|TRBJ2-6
TGCGCCAGCAGCGGGATTCGGGACAGGGTTTTTCCTGGGGCCAACGTCCTGACTTTC
CASSGIRDRVFPGANVLTF
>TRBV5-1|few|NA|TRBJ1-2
TGCGCCAGCAGCGGCACAGGGCTCTACACCTTC
CASSGTGLYTF
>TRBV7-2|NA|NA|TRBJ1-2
TGTGCCAGCAGCTTAACGTGGACAGACCCCTTCTATGGCTACACCTTC
CASSLTWTDPFYGYTF
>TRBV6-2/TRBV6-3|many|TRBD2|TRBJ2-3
TGTGCCAGCAGTCTAACGGGGGGATCCACAGATACGCAGTATTTT
CASSLTGGSTDTQYF
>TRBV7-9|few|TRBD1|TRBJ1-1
TGTGCCAGCAGCTTAGGACAGGGAGGGTACACTGAAGCTTTCTTT
CASSLGQGGYTEAFF
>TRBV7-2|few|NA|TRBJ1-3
TGTGCCAGCAGCTTAGGGGCGGGAAACACCATATATTTT
CASSLGAGNTIYF
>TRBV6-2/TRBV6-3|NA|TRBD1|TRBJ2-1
TGTGCCAGCAGTTTTAGGGGGCCGATGGCGGAGCAGTTCTTC
CASSFRGPMAEQFF
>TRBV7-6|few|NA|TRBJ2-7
TGTGCCAGCAGCTTAGGCGGCCAGGGACCCTACGAGCAGTACTTC
CASSLGGQGPYEQYF
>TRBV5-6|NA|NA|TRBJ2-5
TGTGCCAGCAGCTCTACCGGTCGGACAAGCAATGAAGAGACCCAGTACTTC
CASSSTGRTSNEETQYF
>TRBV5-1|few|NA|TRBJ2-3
TGCGCCAGCAAGGAAAGACCCGGGATAGATACGCAGTATTTT
CASKERPGIDTQYF
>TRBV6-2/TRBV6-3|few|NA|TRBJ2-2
TGTGCCAGCAGTTCCTACGGACGCCCGAACACCGGGGAGCTGTTTTTT
CASSSYGRPNTGELFF